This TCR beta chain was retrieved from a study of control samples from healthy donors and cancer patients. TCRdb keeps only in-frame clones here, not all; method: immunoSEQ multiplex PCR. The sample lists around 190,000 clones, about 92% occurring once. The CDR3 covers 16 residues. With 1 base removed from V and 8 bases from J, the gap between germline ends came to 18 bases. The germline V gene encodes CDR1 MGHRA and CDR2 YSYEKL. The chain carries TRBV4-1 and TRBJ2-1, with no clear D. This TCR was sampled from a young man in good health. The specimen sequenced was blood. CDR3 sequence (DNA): TGCGCCAGCAGCCAAGGGGCCCCCACCTACATGGATGAGCAGTTCTTC. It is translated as CASSQGAPTYMDEQFF.